The present entry profiles one T cell receptor beta chain with its context. The record originates from a study of blood T cell repertoires in COVID-19. The CDR3 is 14 amino acids. Trimming removed 3 bases at V and 4 bases at J, with 9 bases between. Germline CDR1 SGHTA, CDR2 FQGNSA. Clones were sequenced by immunoSEQ multiplex PCR, and TCRdb holds only the in-frame ones, with some missing. Of about 220,000 clones detected, roughly 75% appear once; the ten largest clones hold around 7.3%. The sample was peripheral blood. V and J are TRBV7-2 and TRBJ2-2; no reliable D call. The TCR comes from a woman aged 70-85 years with acute or convalescent COVID-19. CDR3 sequence reads: CASSLVVITGELFF. The CDR3 DNA is TGTGCCAGCAGCTTGGTAGTTATCACCGGGGAGCTGTTTTTT.